This entry is about one T cell receptor beta chain. It lacks a known antigen. Per-base qualities were not stored, and no clone one base away is much larger. Receptor libraries were prepared by the immunoSEQ multiplex PCR assay. The multiplex PCR relied on a mix of 60 forward primers for TCR Vbeta segments and 13 reverse primers for TCR Jbeta segments. The CDR3 region of rearranged TCR beta genes was amplified from genomic DNA by a multiplex PCR assay. Amplified TCR beta libraries were sequenced as 87-base-pair reads on the Illumina HiSeq System. Processing in the source paper ran as follows. A later analysis tallied about 77 million unique TCR beta chains across the 666 repertoires, and approximately 9.9 million of those chains were shared by two or more donors. Raw reads were error-corrected and collapsed into unique sequences with a nearest-neighbor algorithm that merged closely related sequences to remove PCR and sequencing errors. To assign V, D and J gene segments, CDR3 sequences were aligned to IMGT reference sequences. For a sequence to be retained, a match of at least six nucleotides was required to both a V gene segment and a J gene segment. A rearrangement counted as productive if the CDR3 had no stop codons and remained in frame with V and J, and every other rearrangement counted as non-productive. CDR3 was defined by IMGT convention, running from the second conserved V-encoded cysteine to the conserved J-encoded phenylalanine. Sequences without an unambiguous match to a single V gene segment were excluded from the earlier analysis of over 500 of the donors. In an earlier analysis of approximately 550 of the donors, V segments were called functional above 56.7% productive rearrangements and were called segregating when the between-donor standard deviation exceeded 5%. A statistical classification framework was built for diagnosing cytomegalovirus status from the catalog of TCR beta chain sequences. V and J gene assignment, in a later analysis, came from comparing TCR nucleotide sequences with IMGT/GENE-DB human TR gene sequences. A later analysis assigned CDR3 sequences and most-parsimonious VDJ recombination scenarios with the TCRdist pipeline. In a later analysis, every TCR beta chain was defined by the combination of its CDR3 amino acid sequence and its V-gene family, and reads without a unique V-gene family were dropped. In a later analysis, 450 to 600 highly shared, low-generation-probability nucleotide sequences were removed to address suspected cross-contamination and a sequencing artifact. A later analysis calculated a clonal expansion index for each public chain from normalized within-repertoire ranks of inferred template counts. A later analysis computed generation probabilities with a VDJ recombination model fitted to out-of-frame rearrangements, and checked the results against IGoR. Hypergeometric tests were used in a later analysis to score TCR-TCR, TCR-HLA and TCR-CMV co-occurrence, with a repertoire-size bias correction applied to the TCR pairs. In a later analysis, false discovery rates were estimated by permuting HLA or CMV assignments 20 times. In a later analysis, co-occurring TCRs were grouped using DBSCAN, and TCRdist sequence similarity was added for clustering within HLA-allele-positive subsets. Co-occurrence clustering excluded repertoires with fewer than 30,000 or more than 120,000 public chains, plus five with anomalous nucleotide sharing. Not all clones reach the TCRdb copy of this immuneACCESS table, which keeps in-frame sequences only. Checked studies attribute under half of the gap to unresolved V genes and leave the rest unexplained. From that table come the V and J calls and clone size; the DNA was used to work out D and trimming. Here the sample has around 200,000 clones; roughly 80% occur a single time. Approximately 2.4% of the sample is taken by the ten largest.

The cohort consisted of 600 or so healthy bone marrow donors. At the time of sampling, all cohort members were nominally healthy, though unrecorded immune exposures were likely present. The donor was CMV seropositive and belonged to the group of 250 to 300 seropositive cohort members. Every donor gave a peripheral blood sample, and the peripheral blood mononuclear cells from that sample were used for TCR beta sequencing. Genomic DNA extraction from the blood cell samples was performed with the Qiagen DNeasy Blood Extraction Kit. This record belongs to a study of cytomegalovirus exposure and HLA in healthy donors (dated by TCRdb to 2016 to 2017). The study in broad terms: An earlier analysis of roughly 570 of the donors reported about 300 Gb of sequence data and 117 million unique TCR beta sequences obtained from around 170 million T cells. High-throughput TCR immunosequencing, statistical association of individual TCRs with disease status, and machine learning were combined to predict cytomegalovirus infection status. A few DR-DQ haplotypes were treated as single units for association and clustering because of strong linkage in the cohort. A later analysis re-examined previously published TCR beta repertoires from roughly 650 donors and added high-resolution HLA genotyping to investigate patterns of TCR occurrence. HLA typing covered class I and class II loci at four-digit resolution. In the later analysis, no new phenotypic data were used to find candidate immune exposures; instead, reliance was placed on TCR beta sequences and their occurrence across donors. The genetic ancestry cluster associated with self-reported Caucasian donors included roughly four fifths of the approximately 400 genotyped donors. Typing coverage differed by locus: A, B, C, DRB1 and DQB1 were typed in about 629-640 donors, DQA1 in around 500, DPA1 in approximately 610, and DPB1 in around 440. Using immunosequencing, the study profiled T cell repertoires from approximately 700 subjects and related those repertoires to cytomegalovirus serostatus. An early release that covered about 640 HLA-typed donors contained 250 to 350 gigabases of sequencing data and 80 million or so unique TCR sequences. To decide whether each TCR beta V gene segment behaved as functional or pseudogenic, an earlier analysis of some 600 of the donors relied on high-throughput TCR beta sequencing. The study aimed to test whether signatures of past pathogen exposure could be identified by cataloging public T cell receptors. Every discovery cohort repertoire had been produced on one sequencing platform. Besides the first cohort of 666 subjects, a separate validation cohort made up of 95 to 150 different subjects was used. Donor age, sex, ethnicity and CMV serostatus were compiled together with the repertoire data. A later genetic analysis took genome-wide SNP genotypes for about 55% of the 666 donors and used that subset as a discovery cohort. Across roughly 420 genotyped donors of the cohort, an average of approximately 240,000 unique TCR beta nucleotide sequences per donor were sequenced, and roughly a sixth of those sequences were non-productive.

What the authors observed across the whole study: Cytomegalovirus status was reported to be diagnosed by the classifier with high specificity and sensitivity in both the original and validation cohorts. The presence/absence analyses assumed that sequencing depth was roughly uniform across donors, and that assumption may not be true. A further reported finding was that TCR beta sequences accurately predicted the HLA-A and HLA-B alleles for most subjects in the first cohort. An earlier analysis of approximately 530 of the donors showed that most TCR beta V segments appeared in productive rearrangements either about 87% or about 30% of the time, which broadly matched IMGT annotations. At a false discovery rate of 0.05, a later analysis linked fewer than 20,000 TCR beta sequences to specific HLA alleles. Most CMV-associated TCR beta chains appeared to be HLA-restricted in a later analysis, and the HLA associations seemed to be driven largely by CMV exposure. The cohort was sequenced for TCR beta chains only, and without alpha or paired-chain data the features that could be detected were limited. A few of the identified cytomegalovirus-associated TCR beta chains were confirmed in vitro to be specific for cytomegalovirus antigens. A later analysis reported that several top co-occurrence clusters appeared linked to parvovirus B19, influenza, CMV and Epstein-Barr virus. The authors suggested that the approach could potentially be extended to other disease states and immunological phenotypes. In a later analysis, HLA-associated TCR beta chains were found to be more clonally expanded and to have lower generation probabilities than equally common non-associated chains. A cluster of highly shared sequence variants was judged likely to be a technical artifact of the sequencing pipeline. Compared with the approximately 670-donor mean, donors in an Asian-associated ancestry cluster had fewer N-insertions in productive TCRs, according to a later genetic analysis. The 87-base-pair reads could not distinguish some IMGT-functional V segments, including TRBV6-2 and TRBV6-3, so those segments were excluded. In a later analysis, the rate of TCR association differed among HLA loci, with DRB1 alleles having the most associated TCRs and HLA-C alleles having the fewest. Because HLA typing was unavailable for some donors at each locus, only the typed subset was used in association tests. Strong co-occurrence of HLA alleles, especially DR and DQ, made assigning TCR associations to individual alleles difficult. In the study, around 160 TCR beta chains were listed as associated with cytomegalovirus. Most TCR sequences were observed very rarely across donors, whereas some public TCRs were present in many individuals. In a later genetic analysis, a missense DCLRE1C variant was associated with V-gene and J-gene trimming of TCR beta chains, and the association was replicated in an independent cohort. Immune exposure information for the cohort was limited to CMV serostatus. Because counts were too low, about 15 rarely observed V segments, including chromosome 9 orphons, were left out of the earlier analysis of about 620 of the donors. Correlated functional status among segregating V segments might reflect linkage disequilibrium, but an unknown experimental factor could not be ruled out.

The cysteine opens and the phenylalanine closes a CDR3 of 13 amino acids. The DNA shown is the 39-base CDR3, in frame from base 1. The germline V gene provides CDR1 SGHTA and CDR2 FQGNSA. V is cut back by 4 bases and J by 7 bases, with 5 bases in the junction unmatched. The TCR sequence derives from a woman in her forties or fifties in good health and CMV-seropositive. This chain joins TRBV7-2 to TRBJ1-2; 8 bases in the junction line up with TRBD1. Source material: PBMCs. At the DNA level, the sequence is TGTGCCAGCAGCTCACAGGGGGTGGGTGGCTACACCTTC. Translated, this is CASSSQGVGGYTF.